This T cell receptor beta chain was documented in a study of blood T cell repertoires in COVID-19. On this clone itself: In the same sample, other DNA sequences code for this CDR3.

Measured with immunoSEQ multiplex PCR; TCRdb has only the in-frame clones, and not every one. This table holds about 240,000 clones, more than 70% found once. The CDR3 is 15 amino acids. Germline V gives CDR1 MNHNS, CDR2 SASEGT. Trimming shortened V by 0 bases and J by 4 bases, and 10 bases separated the two germline ends. The source material was peripheral blood. The receptor comes from a man aged 80 or over with acute or convalescent COVID-19. The rearrangement joins TRBV6-1 to TRBJ1-5; tentative D call: TRBD1 (6 bases). CDR3 in DNA: TGTGCCAGCAGTGAAGCCCAGGGGTGGAATCAGCCCCAGCATTTT. This sequence encodes CASSEAQGWNQPQHF.